This passage covers 8 T cell receptor beta chains from one sample sequenced in a study of cytomegalovirus exposure and HLA in healthy donors. Sequencing was performed with immunoSEQ multiplex PCR; in TCRdb, only in-frame clones are kept and a portion is missing. Found here are approximately 140,000 clones, 86% of them singletons; the top ten hold less than 3.5%. Sequenced material: PBMCs. These TCRs come from a man younger than 35 in good health and CMV-seronegative.

This sequence joins TRBV6-5 and TRBJ2-4, with 9 bases that match TRBD1. The CDR3 is made up of 16 amino acids. Per the germline V gene, CDR1 is MNHEY and CDR2 is SVGAGI. After removal of 2 bases from V and 7 bases from J, the junction contained 9 bases not matched to a gene. CDR3 sequence: CASSYAGTGRENIQYF. The DNA of the CDR3 is TGTGCCAGCAGTTACGCCGGGACAGGGAGGGAGAACATTCAGTACTTC.

CDR3 coding DNA: TGTGCCAGCAGCTTGAAGGGACTAGCGGGAGTGATCACCGGGGAGCTGTTTTTT. It specifies CASSLKGLAGVITGELFF. The genes are TRBV5-4 and TRBJ2-2, with 14 bases identical to TRBD2. J gave up 4 bases and V 1 base, and 6 bases lay outside the gene matches. The CDR3 spans 18 residues. Germline V gene data show CDR1 as SGHNT and CDR2 as YYREEE (reference sequence).

The chain's CDR3 is CASSPPSGPGTDTQYF. In nucleotides, the CDR3 is TGCGCCAGCAGCCCCCCAAGCGGGCCAGGCACAGATACGCAGTATTTT. The chain employs TRBV5-1 and TRBJ2-3; TRBD2 is a possible D gene (6 bases). Germline assignment: CDR1 SGHRS and CDR2 YFSETQ. CDR3 length: 16 amino acids. Trimming stripped 4 bases from V and 1 base from J, with 16 bases between.

This clone has only one observation. The V gene is TRBV5-4, the J gene TRBJ1-3, with 9 bases identical to TRBD1. This CDR3 comprises 15 residues. After removal of 4 bases from V and 4 bases from J, the junction contained 6 bases not matched to a gene. Germline CDR1 reads SGHNT; CDR2 reads YYREEE (reference sequence). CDR3 DNA sequence: TGTGCCAGCAGCATCACAGGGGGCGGGGGAAACACCATATATTTT. Its protein is CASSITGGGGNTIYF.

V usage is TRBV6-5 and J usage is TRBJ1-2; TRBD1 is a possible D gene (5 bases). The CDR3 is 15 amino acids. Germline CDR1 reads MNHEY; CDR2 reads SVGAGI. The ends were cut back, 1 base at V and 4 bases at J, with 13 bases in the middle. The CDR3 here is CASSYLAGWSYGYTF. In nucleotides, the CDR3 is TGTGCCAGCAGTTACTTGGCAGGGTGGAGCTATGGCTACACCTTC.

The rearrangement joins TRBV18 to TRBJ2-3; a possible D gene is TRBD2 (5 bases). Trimming pared 2 bases from V and 0 bases from J, leaving 9 bases between. The CDR3 totals 15 residues. Looked up from germline, CDR1 is KGHSH and CDR2 is LQKENI. The CDR3 protein is CASSPGGLSTDTQYF. In DNA form, the CDR3 reads TGTGCCAGCTCACCAGGCGGACTCAGCACAGATACGCAGTATTTT.

This chain joins TRBV5-6 and TRBJ1-1; D remains ambiguous. V was shortened by 4 bases and J by 3 bases, with 7 bases between the two germline ends. Germline V gene sequence: CDR1 SGHDT, CDR2 YYEEEE. CDR3 size: 12 residues. Here the CDR3 DNA reads TGTGCCAGCAGCCATACTTACACTGAAGCTTTCTTT. This sequence encodes CASSHTYTEAFF.

This chain's CDR3 is CASSDSGTATYEQYF. CDR3 nucleotide sequence: TGTGCCAGCAGTGACTCCGGGACAGCAACCTACGAGCAGTACTTC. V and J are TRBV2 and TRBJ2-7; 7 bases are a match to TRBD1. Losses at the gene ends were 3 bases for V and 2 bases for J; bases not matched to a gene: 7. Germline V gives CDR1 SNHLY, CDR2 FYNNEI. This CDR3 has 15 residues. The full variable domain, in which reference TRBV2 and TRBJ2-7 provide the parts outside the CDR3, is EPEVTQTPSHQVTQMGQEVILRCVPISNHLYFYWYRQILGQKVEFLVSFYNNEISEKSEIFDDQFSVERPDGSNFTLKIRSTKLEDSAMYFCASSDSGTATYEQYFGPGTRLTVT.